The clone carrying this T cell receptor beta chain was picked up a small number of times. Its cognate antigen is unknown. TCRbeta library construction was performed incorporating unique molecular identifiers. TCRdb used MiXCR to reprocess the PCR reads, holding one entry per CDR3 protein. The data contain about 580,000 distinct CDR3 sequences, approximately 22% of them singletons. With V trimmed by 0 bases and J by 3 bases, 14 bases remained unmatched. The CDR3 sequence is 19 residues long. Germline V gene data show CDR1 as LGHNA and CDR2 as YSLEER. These data originate in a study of T-cell reconstitution after alpha-beta-depleted transplantation in children. Whole-study results and caveats: By one year post-transplant, T-cell counts and diversity largely arose from T cells that were newly produced. Expanded graft clones numbering several hundred reportedly gave rise to alpha-beta T cells about two months after transplant.

The sample consisted of PBMCs, mostly from graft donor cells, taken 360 days after TCRalphabeta/CD19-depleted stem cell transplant. This receptor was identified in a boy under three years old who had a stem cell transplant for acute myeloid leukemia, so the T cells may come from the graft donor. The V call is TRBV4-3, the J call TRBJ2-5; 9 nucleotides line up with TRBD2. CDR3 region: CASSQEWGPGLAVEETQYF. The CDR3 nucleotides read TGCGCCAGCAGCCAAGAGTGGGGACCGGGACTAGCTGTTGAAGAGACCCAGTACTTC.